This TCR beta chain was observed in a study of blood T cell repertoires in COVID-19. Study context: The United States, Italy and Spain were the sources of the acute and convalescent COVID-19 samples.

Per the original data handling: Amplified reference gene primers provided the basis for estimating nucleated cell counts. TCRdb keeps only in-frame clones here, not all; method: immunoSEQ multiplex PCR. From that table come the V and J calls and clone size; the DNA was used to work out D and trimming. This sample has over 85,000 clones, with 75% to 90% found just once. V shed 6 bases and J shed 4 bases, with 13 bases lying between them. There are 13 residues in the CDR3. The germline V gene has CDR1 SQVTM and CDR2 ANQGSEA. What was sequenced was peripheral blood. The sequence derives from a man at least 80 years old with acute or convalescent COVID-19. The rearrangement joins TRBV29-1 to TRBJ1-3; D may be TRBD1 (5 bases). CDR3 nucleotides: TGCAGCGTGGCGGGACGCCGCGGAAACACCATATATTTT. Residues: CSVAGRRGNTIYF. Based on the CDR3 plus reference TRBV29-1 and TRBJ1-3, the full variable domain is SAVISQKPSRDICQRGTSLTIQCQVDSQVTMMFWYRQQPGQSLTLIATANQGSEATYESGFVIDKFPISRPNLTFSTLTVSNMSPEDSSIYLCSVAGRRGNTIYFGEGSWLTVV.